In its sample, the clone carrying this TCR beta chain was seen once. The trim removed 6 bases at V and 4 bases at J, leaving 13 bases unmatched. The CDR3 has 15 residues. CDR1 SGHNT and CDR2 YYREEE come from the germline V gene (reference sequence). Method: immunoSEQ multiplex PCR; TCRdb's copy keeps in-frame clones and lacks some. The sample has approximately 70,000 clones, about 90% seen once. This sample stems from a study of technical replicates of blood from a handful of donors. The V and J genes are TRBV5-4 and TRBJ2-7; 7 positions match TRBD1. Sequenced material: T cells isolated from PBMCs. The sequence was obtained from a human donor in good health. The CDR3 sequence: CASNPMTGILYEQYF. CDR3 coding DNA: TGTGCCAGCAACCCTATGACAGGGATATTATACGAGCAGTACTTC.